This TCR beta chain was recovered during a study of T-cell memory formation after mild COVID-19. As regards this clonotype: The antigen is not known.

The CDR3 is 16 residues long. The germline V gene encodes CDR1 MNHNS and CDR2 SASEGT. With 6 bases clipped from V and 2 bases from J, the junction kept 7 bases outside the gene matches. MiXCR was run by TCRdb on the 5' RACE reads, yielding one entry per CDR3 protein. This sample has 250,000 or so distinct CDR3 sequences; roughly 17% occur once, and the top ten carry roughly 24%. The study's findings and limits: Contracting CD4+ clones sat mainly in CM and EM; CD8+ in EMRA.

This TCR came from a man younger than 35 who had mild COVID-19 (a few samples of this study predate the infection). Cell type and time point are not known. The chain employs TRBV6-1 and TRBJ2-5; 12 nucleotides agree with TRBD2. Input material: PBMCs or a T cell subset sorted from them (not recorded which). CDR3 bases: TGTGCCAGCAGAGCTAGCGGGGGGGCCTGGCAAGAGACCCAGTACTTC. Its protein is CASRASGGAWQETQYF.